This T cell receptor (beta chain) was retrieved from a study of spatial heterogeneity in lung cancer. The study's findings and limits: Mutation counts in tumors were tracked by counts of expanded intratumoral alpha and beta TCRs.

V lost 1 base, J lost 4 bases, and 10 bases lay in between. Per the germline V gene, CDR1 is KGHSH and CDR2 is LQKENI. The CDR3 consists of 14 residues. The sample's time point: sample taken at primary tumor resection. This clonotype appeared many times. Its antigen is unidentified. Every TCR cDNA molecule carried a tag that served as a unique molecular identifier. In TCRdb, the 5' RACE reads were re-called with MiXCR into one record per CDR3 protein. The table records some 100,000 distinct CDR3 sequences, 4.4% of them present only once. This receptor was identified in a male donor with early-stage non-small cell lung cancer. This chain uses TRBV18 with TRBJ2-5; D call uncertain. The sample here was lung tumor tissue, taken at surgery. The CDR3, as DNA: TGTGCCAGCTCACCACGTAACATGGGAGAGACCCAGTACTTC. It codes for CASSPRNMGETQYF.